These 13 T cell receptor beta chains originate from one sample sequenced in a study of CD8 T cells in Susac syndrome. Random hexamers primed reverse transcription of about 0.5 to 1 ug RNA. TCRdb re-called the immunoSEQ multiplex PCR reads through MiXCR, storing one row per CDR3 protein. The sample comprises about 200,000 distinct CDR3 sequences, 85% to 95% of which are singletons, and 0.08% to 0.11% rests with the top ten. Sequencing was performed on CD4+ T cells from PBMCs. The receptors come from a human donor in good health.

This clonotype was detected only once. V gene TRBV7-2 combines with J gene TRBJ2-7, with D hard to call. Per the germline V gene, CDR1 is SGHTA and CDR2 is FQGNSA. Trimming took off 5 bases at V and 0 bases at J, with 14 bases between the two ends. This CDR3 spans 15 amino acids. As DNA, the CDR3 is TGTGCCAGCAGCCAACGGGTCTCAAGCTCCTACGAGCAGTACTTC. As protein: CASSQRVSSSYEQYF.

The rearrangement joins TRBV11-2 to TRBJ2-1, with D possibly being TRBD1 or TRBD2 (5 bases each). Germline loops: CDR1 SGHAT, CDR2 FQNNGV. The V end was cut by 5 bases, the J end by 9 bases, with 17 bases between. CDR3 length: 14 amino acids. In DNA form, the CDR3 reads TGTGCCAGCAGCACTACGGCCCCGAGGGGTGAGCAGTTCTTC. It is translated as CASSTTAPRGEQFF. Variable domain in full (rest from reference TRBV11-2 and TRBJ2-1): EAGVAQSPRYKIIEKRQSVAFWCNPISGHATLYWYQQILGQGPKLLIQFQNNGVVDDSQLPKDRFSAERLKGVDSTLKIQPAKLEDSAVYLCASSTTAPRGEQFFGPGTRLTVL.

The chain joins TRBV5-6 to TRBJ2-5, with D perhaps TRBD1 (5 bases). CDR3 length: 14 amino acids. Looked up from germline, CDR1 is SGHDT and CDR2 is YYEEEE. Trimming took off 4 bases at V and 1 base at J, with 11 bases between the two ends. The CDR3 loop reads CASSGGRVQETQYF. DNA for the CDR3: TGTGCCAGCAGCGGTGGCAGGGTCCAAGAGACCCAGTACTTC.

The CDR3 region has the DNA TGTGCCAGCAGTTCGGGCGGGAGCTTGTACAATGAGCAGTTCTTC. It translates to CASSSGGSLYNEQFF. V gene TRBV28 combines with J gene TRBJ2-1, with TRBD2 matching 7 bases. This CDR3 has 15 amino acids. The junction had 7 bases not matched to a gene; V was cut back by 4 bases and J by 4 bases. Germline lookup yields CDR1 MDHEN and CDR2 SYDVKM.

The chain uses TRBV2 and TRBJ2-7, with 7 nucleotides matching TRBD2. The CDR3 extends over 13 amino acids. V shed 6 bases, J shed 3 bases, and the junction held 5 bases outside the gene matches. Germline CDR1 is SNHLY and CDR2 is FYNNEI. The CDR3: CASRQGLGYEQYV. The DNA of the CDR3 is TGTGCCAGCAGGCAAGGACTAGGCTACGAGCAGTACGTC.

The DNA for the CDR3 is TGCAGTGCTAGGGGACAGGGGGACTTGAACACTGAAGCTTTCTTT. Translation: CSARGQGDLNTEAFF. The genes are TRBV20-1 and TRBJ1-1, with TRBD1 identical over 11 bases. The CDR3 has 15 amino acids. Trimming took 3 bases from V and 0 from J; bases not matched to a gene: 3. Germline V lookup: CDR1 DFQATT, CDR2 SNEGSKA (reference sequence).

The CDR3 sequence is CASSALGWETQYF. CDR3 in DNA: TGTGCCAGCAGTGCACTGGGATGGGAGACCCAGTACTTC. This chain joins TRBV6-2 or TRBV6-3 and TRBJ2-5; D not certain. The CDR3 totals 13 residues. The germline CDR1 and CDR2 sequences are MNHEY and SVGEGT. Trimming took 5 bases from V and 5 from J, leaving 12 bases between them.

This sequence joins TRBV20-1 and TRBJ1-2; the match to TRBD1 covers 8 bases. Germline loops: CDR1 DFQATT, CDR2 SNEGSKA (reference sequence). The CDR3 is made up of 13 amino acids. The CDR3 nucleotides are TGCAGCATATACAGGACAGGGACTGGGGGCTACACCTTC. Protein sequence: CSIYRTGTGGYTF.

As to this clonotype: Germline is not matched at one junction end, which may reflect a read error. The chain is built from TRBV7-2 and TRBJ2-5; perhaps D is TRBD1 or TRBD2 (5 bases each). The CDR3 sequence is 12 residues long. Per germline, CDR1 SGHTA and CDR2 FQGNSA. The CDR3 is CASSYWSGTPYF. CDR3 coding DNA: TGTGCCAGCAGCTACTGGTCGGGGACCCCGTACTTC.

In this sample, this clonotype turned up once. The V gene is TRBV5-1, the J gene TRBJ1-1; D is undetermined. Trimming removed 1 base at V and 3 bases at J, with 10 bases between. Germline V gene sequence: CDR1 SGHRS, CDR2 YFSETQ. The CDR3 extends over 14 amino acids. The CDR3 DNA is TGCGCCAGCAGCTTGACCCCGGACGACACTGAAGCTTTCTTT. Translating gives CASSLTPDDTEAFF.

This chain connects TRBV20-1 to TRBJ2-6; either TRBD1 or TRBD2 may fit D (6 bases each). The V gene's germline CDR1 is DFQATT and CDR2 SNEGSKA (reference sequence). The CDR3 length is 13 residues. Trimming shortened V by 6 bases and J by 12 bases, and 18 bases separated the two germline ends. CDR3: CSALQVGGGVLTF. The CDR3 DNA is TGCAGTGCCCTCCAGGTGGGGGGCGGCGTCCTGACTTTC.

V usage is TRBV7-9 and J usage is TRBJ2-1, with D maybe TRBD1 (6 bases). Trimming shortened V by 4 bases and J by 6 bases, and 13 bases separated the two germline ends. CDR3 length equals 14 residues. CDR1 and CDR2 from the germline V gene are SEHNR and FQNEAQ (reference sequence). CDR3 coding DNA: TGTGCCAGCAGCTCATGGGACATTTCCAATGAGCAGTTCTTC. This encodes CASSSWDISNEQFF.

J is TRBJ1-2 and V is TRBV6-2 or TRBV6-3; D is unresolved. Germline V gene data show CDR1 as MNHEY and CDR2 as SVGEGT. This CDR3 has 12 residues. The V end lost 6 bases, the J end lost 0 bases, and 5 bases lay between the germline ends. In DNA, the CDR3 is TGTGCCAGCAGGCGAGCTAACTATGGCTACACCTTC. This encodes CASRRANYGYTF.